The 27 T cell receptor beta chains below were found in one sample sequenced in a study of cytomegalovirus exposure and HLA in healthy donors. Using immunoSEQ multiplex PCR, the repertoire was profiled, and TCRdb retains in-frame clones only, with some absent. The table records around 60,000 clones, 90% to 95% of them present only once. The sequencing input was PBMCs. Source of these receptors: a man younger than 35 in good health and CMV-seropositive.

J is TRBJ1-2 and V is TRBV7-9; D remains unclear. The CDR3 spans 15 residues. V gave up 7 bases and J gave up 1 base, with 16 bases separating them. Germline CDR1 is SEHNR and CDR2 is FQNEAQ (reference sequence). CDR3 in DNA: TGTGCCAGCAAAAGGAGCGGGGAGGTTAACTATGGCTACACCTTC. Its protein is CASKRSGEVNYGYTF. The complete variable domain, with remaining parts taken from reference TRBV7-9 and TRBJ1-2, reads DTGVSQNPRHKITKRGQNVTFRCDPISEHNRLYWYRQTLGQGPEFLTYFQNEAQLEKSRLLSDRFSAERPKGSFSTLEIQRTEQGDSAMYLCASKRSGEVNYGYTFGSGTRLTVV.

The chain couples TRBV4-3 to TRBJ2-2; no reliable D call. The CDR3 sequence is 12 residues long. V was cut by 5 bases and J by 8 bases, with 9 bases left in between. The germline gives CDR1 LGHNA, CDR2 YSLEER. As DNA, the CDR3 is TGCGCCAGCAGCTTAGAATATGGGGAGCTGTTTTTT. This codes for CASSLEYGELFF.

This chain joins TRBV28 and TRBJ2-1; 7 bases are a match to TRBD2. V gave up 9 bases and J gave up 0 bases; unmatched junction bases: 5. Per germline, CDR1 MDHEN and CDR2 SYDVKM. The CDR3 spans 14 residues. The CDR3 loop is CASVRGSSYNEQFF. DNA for the CDR3: TGTGCCAGTGTGCGGGGGAGCTCCTACAATGAGCAGTTCTTC.

The chain joins TRBV6-5 to TRBJ1-5, with a weak D call TRBD1 (6 bases). Trimming pared 6 bases from V and 7 bases from J, leaving 13 bases between. CDR1 MNHEY and CDR2 SVGAGI come from the germline V gene. This CDR3 region has 13 residues. This chain's CDR3 is CASRTDRNQPQHF. In nucleotides, the CDR3 is TGTGCCAGCAGAACGGACAGAAACCAGCCCCAGCATTTT.

The CDR3 region has the DNA TGTGCCAGCAGTTACGGGCGCGCAGATGAAAAACTGTTTTTT. It translates to CASSYGRADEKLFF. The chain links TRBV6-6 to TRBJ1-4; D ambiguous. This CDR3 contains 14 residues. Germline CDR1 reads MNHNY; CDR2 reads SVGAGI (reference sequence). V shed 2 bases and J shed 6 bases, with 10 bases lying between them.

This chain joins TRBV18 and TRBJ1-1, with TRBD1 as a possible D gene (6 bases). The CDR3 is 16 amino acids. Per germline, CDR1 KGHSH and CDR2 LQKENI. V gave up 3 bases and J gave up 4 bases, with 18 bases separating them. CDR3 nucleotide sequence: TGTGCCAGCTCACCGTTTGGGGGGGCTTGGGGCACTGAAGCTTTCTTT. Protein product: CASSPFGGAWGTEAFF.

This rearrangement joins TRBV27 to TRBJ2-5; 11 bases are shared with TRBD2. CDR3 length: 16 residues. V dropped 5 bases and J dropped 3; count of bases not matched to a gene: 8. The germline V gene encodes CDR1 MNHEY and CDR2 SMNVEV (reference sequence). The CDR3 DNA is TGTGCCAGCAGTCCTACCGGGACTAGCGGAGAAGAGACCCAGTACTTC. Translating gives CASSPTGTSGEETQYF.

V and J are TRBV27 and TRBJ2-3, with TRBD2 matching over 9 bases. This CDR3 has 16 amino acids. Germline V gene lookup returns CDR1 MNHEY and CDR2 SMNVEV (reference sequence). The J segment lost 3 bases and the V segment lost 5 bases, leaving 9 bases of the junction unmatched. Here the CDR3 reads CASSPSLAGLTDTQYF. The CDR3 nucleotides are TGTGCCAGCAGTCCCTCGCTAGCGGGATTAACAGATACGCAGTATTTT.

The chain employs TRBV7-8 and TRBJ1-2, with 7 nucleotides matching TRBD1. With V trimmed by 5 bases and J by 8 bases, 5 bases remained unmatched. CDR3 length equals 12 residues. Germline-derived CDR1 and CDR2 are SGHVS and FQNEAQ. CDR3 sequence: CASSATGQGYTF. The CDR3 DNA reads TGTGCCAGCAGCGCGACAGGGCAGGGCTACACCTTC.

The rearrangement joins TRBV19 to TRBJ1-4; 8 positions agree with TRBD1. With 0 bases clipped from V and 10 bases from J, the junction kept 7 bases outside the gene matches. CDR1 is LNHDA, CDR2 SQIVND, per germline (reference sequence). This CDR3 is built from 15 residues. CDR3 protein: CASSIEGQGAGKLFF. DNA of the CDR3: TGTGCCAGTAGTATAGAGGGCCAGGGGGCCGGAAAACTGTTTTTT.

This chain connects TRBV28 to TRBJ2-1; TRBD2 agrees at 7 bases. Trimming took 5 bases from V and 4 from J; bases not matched to a gene: 2. The CDR3 spans 13 residues. Germline V gene sequence: CDR1 MDHEN, CDR2 SYDVKM. The CDR3 spells CASSLADYNEQFF. CDR3 coding DNA: TGTGCCAGCAGTCTAGCGGATTACAATGAGCAGTTCTTC.

The chain combines TRBV29-1 with TRBJ2-2, with D possibly matching TRBD1 (7 bases). Germline values: CDR1 SQVTM, CDR2 ANQGSEA. The CDR3 consists of 13 residues. Trimming shortened V by 4 bases and J by 8 bases, and 14 bases separated the two germline ends. CDR3 coding DNA: TGCAGCGTTGTCGCGGGACAGTCTGGGGAGCTGTTTTTT. It is translated as CSVVAGQSGELFF.

The chain links TRBV15 to TRBJ2-1; 7 nucleotides line up with TRBD2. J gave up 4 bases and V 3 bases, and 6 bases lay outside the gene matches. Germline V gene lookup returns CDR1 LNHNV and CDR2 YYDKDF (reference sequence). This CDR3 has 15 amino acids. The CDR3 DNA follows: TGTGCCACCAGCAGGGGCGGGAGTTCTTACAATGAGCAGTTCTTC. Its protein is CATSRGGSSYNEQFF.

This chain uses TRBV27 with TRBJ2-7; TRBD2 agrees at 10 bases. The CDR3 is 15 residues long. Trimming at V came to 6 bases and at J to 4 bases, leaving 9 bases not matched to a gene. CDR1 is MNHEY and CDR2 is SMNVEV in the germline V gene (reference sequence). CDR3 sequence reads: CASRGFSSGRYEQYF. In nucleotides, the CDR3 is TGTGCCAGCAGGGGGTTCAGTAGCGGGAGGTACGAGCAGTACTTC.

This chain uses TRBV19 with TRBJ2-1; 7 bases match TRBD2. The CDR3 extends over 12 amino acids. J lost 9 bases, V lost 6 bases, and 5 bases had no gene match. Looked up from germline, CDR1 is LNHDA and CDR2 is SQIVND (reference sequence). In nucleotides, the CDR3 is TGTGCCAGTAGGGGGCCGGGGGGTGAGCAGTTCTTC. It encodes CASRGPGGEQFF. The whole variable domain, remainder taken from reference TRBV19 and TRBJ2-1, is DGGITQSPKYLFRKEGQNVTLSCEQNLNHDAMYWYRQDPGQGLRLIYYSQIVNDFQKGDIAEGYSVSREKKESFPLTVTSAQKNPTAFYLCASRGPGGEQFFGPGTRLTVL.

V is TRBV28 and J is TRBJ1-5; 9 positions agree with TRBD1. Trimming took 8 bases from V and 12 from J; bases not matched to a gene: 5. This CDR3 spans 11 amino acids. Germline-derived CDR1 and CDR2 are MDHEN and SYDVKM. CDR3 in amino acids: CASVTGGLQHF. Here the CDR3 DNA reads TGTGCCAGCGTAACAGGGGGCCTCCAGCATTTT.

The V and J genes are TRBV30 and TRBJ2-7, with D perhaps TRBD1 (5 bases). CDR1 and CDR2 from the germline V gene are GTSNPN and SVGIG (reference sequence). CDR3 length equals 11 residues. Trimming removed 5 bases at V and 5 bases at J, with 10 bases between. The DNA of the CDR3 is TGTGCCTGGGCTCAGGGTCACGAGCAGTACTTC. Amino acids: CAWAQGHEQYF. The full variable domain, completed using reference TRBV30 and TRBJ2-7, is SQTIHQWPATLVQPVGSPLSLECTVEGTSNPNLYWYRQAAGRGLQLLFYSVGIGQISSEVPQNLSASRPQDRQFILSSKKLLLSDSGFYLCAWAQGHEQYFGPGTRLTVT.

J is TRBJ1-2 and V is TRBV6-1, with 12 bases aligning to TRBD1. CDR1 is MNHNS and CDR2 is SASEGT in the germline V gene. The CDR3 spans 16 residues. V shed 1 base and J 8 bases; nucleotides not matched to a gene: 8. CDR3 coding DNA: TGTGCCAGCAGTGAAGGGACCGGGACAGGGGGCAAAGGCTACACCTTC. Amino acids: CASSEGTGTGGKGYTF.

The V gene is TRBV6-1, the J gene TRBJ2-5, with D possibly being TRBD1 (5 bases). The CDR3 contains 12 residues. V was clipped by 6 bases and J by 5 bases, with 10 bases between them. The germline V gene encodes CDR1 MNHNS and CDR2 SASEGT. The CDR3 loop is CASSRVVETQYF. DNA for the CDR3: TGTGCCAGCAGCAGGGTTGTCGAGACCCAGTACTTC.

This rearrangement joins TRBV7-2 to TRBJ2-1; 7 bases line up with TRBD2. The germline V gene encodes CDR1 SGHTA and CDR2 FQGNSA. The ends lost 5 bases at V and 0 bases at J; junction bases unmatched: 4. The CDR3 has 15 amino acids. The CDR3 protein is CASSPGRSSYNEQFF. The CDR3 DNA sequence: TGTGCCAGCAGCCCCGGGAGGAGCTCCTACAATGAGCAGTTCTTC.

V is TRBV29-1 and J is TRBJ1-4; 9 positions match TRBD1. Germline CDR1 SQVTM, CDR2 ANQGSEA. After removal of 7 bases from V and 0 bases from J, the junction contained 3 bases not matched to a gene. The CDR3 spans 14 residues. The CDR3 DNA is TGCAGCGGGACAGGGGAGGCAACTAATGAAAAACTGTTTTTT. Amino acid sequence: CSGTGEATNEKLFF.

This clone came up once. The J gene is TRBJ2-3, the V gene TRBV9; 11 bases agree with TRBD2. The CDR3 is 16 residues long. Germline V gives CDR1 SGDLS, CDR2 YYNGEE. Unmatched junction bases numbered 9, after V lost 5 bases and J lost 4 bases. CDR3 sequence: CASSPDSGGAADTQYF. CDR3 coding DNA: TGTGCCAGCAGTCCAGATAGCGGGGGGGCGGCAGATACGCAGTATTTT.

The table lists this clone with a count of one. This rearrangement joins TRBV7-6 to TRBJ2-2; D unclear. The CDR3 spans 14 residues. Trimming left V 1 base short and J 2 bases short, with 5 bases between. Germline V gene lookup returns CDR1 SGHVS and CDR2 FNYEAQ. The CDR3 nucleotides read TGTGCCAGCAGCTTAGTGAGAAACACCGGGGAGCTGTTTTTT. Its translation is CASSLVRNTGELFF.

The rearrangement uses TRBV7-9 and TRBJ1-4; 7 nucleotides line up with TRBD1. CDR1 is SEHNR, CDR2 FQNEAQ, per germline (reference sequence). The CDR3 length is 16 residues. The V segment lost 5 bases and the J segment 1 base; nucleotides outside the gene matches: 7. Here the CDR3 reads CASSRGRGQTNEKLFF. CDR3 bases: TGTGCCAGCAGCCGAGGAAGGGGGCAAACTAATGAAAAACTGTTTTTT.

The chain has TRBV7-9 and TRBJ2-7, with 9 positions matching TRBD2. The CDR3 runs to 14 residues. The germline gives CDR1 SEHNR, CDR2 FQNEAQ (reference sequence). With V trimmed by 3 bases and J by 6 bases, 6 bases remained unmatched. CDR3 protein: CASSLSGRSFEQYF. CDR3 DNA: TGTGCCAGCAGCTTGAGCGGGAGGTCGTTCGAGCAGTACTTC.

This chain links TRBV7-2 with TRBJ2-5; 15 nucleotides line up with TRBD2. This CDR3 is built from 15 residues. The germline V gene encodes CDR1 SGHTA and CDR2 FQGNSA. V lost 4 bases, J lost 5 bases, and 2 bases stayed unmatched. The CDR3 reads CASSSGTSGRETQYF. The CDR3 DNA reads TGTGCCAGCAGCTCCGGGACTAGCGGGAGGGAGACCCAGTACTTC. Full variable domain (missing parts from reference TRBV7-2 and TRBJ2-5): GAGVSQSPSNKVTEKGKDVELRCDPISGHTALYWYRQSLGQGLEFLIYFQGNSAPDKSGLPSDRFSAERTGGSVSTLTIQRTQQEDSAVYLCASSSGTSGRETQYFGPGTRLLVL.

The chain couples TRBV18 to TRBJ2-1; 11 positions agree with TRBD2. Per germline, CDR1 KGHSH and CDR2 LQKENI. The CDR3 extends over 15 amino acids. Trimming took 3 bases from V and 6 from J; bases not matched to a gene: 4. CDR3 DNA sequence: TGTGCCAGCTCACCGCTAGCGGGAGGACCCAATGAGCAGTTCTTC. Translation: CASSPLAGGPNEQFF. Full variable domain (outside the CDR3, taken from reference TRBV18 and TRBJ2-1): NAGVMQNPRHLVRRRGQEARLRCSPMKGHSHVYWYRQLPEEGLKFMVYLQKENIIDESGMPKERFSAEFPKEGPSILRIQQVVRGDSAAYFCASSPLAGGPNEQFFGPGTRLTVL.